This TCR beta chain is from a study of shared clonotypes between healthy human individuals. Naive CD8 cells comprised CD45RO-negative, CCR7-positively selected cells, excluding terminally differentiated effector memory CD45RA+ cells. The data were produced by immunoSEQ multiplex PCR, yet TCRdb's version contains in-frame clones alone and is incomplete. The sample includes more than 2 million clones, around 93% of them seen just once. Germline CDR1 LNHDA, CDR2 SQIVND (reference sequence). The CDR3 sequence is 17 residues long. Deletions cut 5 bases from V and 2 bases from J, with 21 bases between. The sequence was obtained from a man aged 18 to 30 in good health. Some clones in this sample may be carry-over from other donors' samples. The chain links TRBV19 to TRBJ1-1; unclear D gene. Sequences were obtained from naive CD8+ T cells from PBMCs. This chain's CDR3 is CASSVPLGRPLNTEAFF. The CDR3 DNA sequence: TGTGCCAGTAGTGTACCCCTTGGACGTCCGTTAAACACTGAAGCTTTCTTT. The entire variable domain, with the rest obtained from reference TRBV19 and TRBJ1-1, is as follows: DGGITQSPKYLFRKEGQNVTLSCEQNLNHDAMYWYRQDPGQGLRLIYYSQIVNDFQKGDIAEGYSVSREKKESFPLTVTSAQKNPTAFYLCASSVPLGRPLNTEAFFGQGTRLTVV.